This entry features one T cell receptor (beta chain) sequence. Only one count was recorded for this clonotype. Its antigen target is currently unknown. Per-nucleotide qualities are absent, and no much larger clonotype sits a single base away. A solitary read yields weak support. What the time point label conveys for this sample: persistent/refractory GD, antithyroid drugs over 5 years with positive TRAb. For both TCR sequencing and RNA sequencing, RNA was extracted from PBMCs in TRIzol. The diagnosis of Graves' disease followed American Thyroid Association guidelines. Patients for the study were recruited at an endocrinology department in Xi'an, China. From each patient, about 8.9 milliliters of peripheral blood was collected into an EDTA anticoagulant tube. PBMCs were isolated by Ficoll Paque Plus density gradient separation without further T cell sorting. An Agilent 2100 Bioanalyzer and agarose gel were used to check RNA quality, and a NanoDrop 2000 was used to measure RNA concentration.

The sample originates from a study of regulatory T cells in long-lasting Graves disease (dated by TCRdb to the early 2020s). With regard to the full study: Persistent Graves' disease was defined as persistently positive TSH receptor autoantibodies together with antithyroid drug treatment for over 5 years. On average, persistent Graves' disease patients in the clinical cohort had been on antithyroid drugs for about 10.3 years. Peripheral blood TCR sequencing and RNA sequencing compared persistent Graves' disease patients with newly diagnosed Graves' disease patients. The study was conducted in China and was registered as a clinical trial. A total of approximately 35 samples were covered by TCR sequencing, comprising around 13 persistent and roughly 20 newly diagnosed Graves' disease patients.

The CDR3 goes from the cysteine to the phenylalanine over 15 residues. Only the CDR3 DNA is retained, 45 bases long and in frame from the first base. V is clipped by 2 bases and J by 1 base, and the sequence between their germline boundaries is 8 bases long. For CDR1 and CDR2, the germline V gene lists MGHDK and SYGVNS. The library was obtained by multiplex PCR. TCRdb names Illumina HiSeq 4000 as the instrument used. CDR3 regions were amplified by Arm-PCR with iRepertoire HTBI primers to construct TCR beta libraries. Gel purification was performed on PCR products prior to sequencing. On the study's bioinformatics: Across samples, around 62 TRBV and 14 TRBJ segments were identified and used for gene usage analysis of CDR3 amino acid clonotypes. COPE and FqMerger were used to merge filtered high-quality paired reads into contigs. BLAST was used to align contigs to IMGT TRBV, TRBD and TRBJ reference genes, and CDR3 was defined according to IMGT. Highly expanded clones were defined as clonotypes with a frequency above 0.1%. Shannon entropy was used to measure repertoire diversity, and the Gini coefficient was used to measure V-J evenness. Public clonotypes were defined as clonotypes shared by more than one individual. TCRdb took the public reads, trimmed them with fastp at Q25, ran MiXCR for clone calling and kept in-frame beta chains. For every CDR3 protein sequence, its rows merge into one entry that carries the most common genes and DNA. These V and J calls are TCRdb output, not the study's own analysis. The sample has a few hundred thousand distinct CDR3 sequences on record, around 20% of them singletons. Roughly 26% of the sample comes from the top ten.

Broad study findings and their caveats: Persistent patients shared more public clonotypes among themselves (around 2,800) than newly diagnosed patients did (about 970). Compared with newly diagnosed patients, persistent Graves' disease patients had lower TCR Shannon entropy and fewer highly expanded clones, which suggests clonal expansion. Preferential use of TRBV28, TRBJ1-2 and TRBJ2-5 was observed in persistent disease, whereas TRBV20-1 and TRBJ2-1 were favored in newly diagnosed disease. As a limitation, the authors acknowledged that the small sample size may reduce accuracy. Only the TCR beta chain was sequenced and analyzed. Peripheral blood alone was examined, since thyroid tissue, which constituted the primary lesion, could not be accessed.

The chain is made from TRBV25-1 and TRBJ1-4; the D gene is possibly TRBD1, with 5 bases matching. Sequences were derived from peripheral blood mononuclear cells (PBMCs), sampled when the disease was refractory, from a patient treated with antithyroid drugs. This sequence originates from a female donor with Graves disease. CDR3 loop: CASSEQGRTNEKLFF. Read as DNA, the sequence is TGTGCCAGCAGTGAACAGGGACGAACTAATGAAAAACTGTTTTTT.